This T cell receptor (beta chain) was recorded in a study of T-cell memory formation after mild COVID-19. The CDR3 is 16 amino acids. The V segment lost 4 bases and the J segment 7 bases; nucleotides outside the gene matches: 10. The germline CDR1 and CDR2 sequences are LGHNA and YSLEER. TCRdb reprocessed the 5' RACE reads via MiXCR and lists one record per CDR3 protein. The repertoire holds 300,000 to 350,000 distinct CDR3 sequences, with roughly 13% as singletons. V and J are TRBV4-3 and TRBJ2-2; 9 bases are a match to TRBD1. The sequenced sample consisted of PBMCs or a T cell subset sorted from them (not recorded which). The clonotype originates from a man aged 18-30 years who had mild COVID-19 (a few samples of this study predate the infection). Cell type and time point are not known. The CDR3 sequence: CASSPYPQGASGELFF. CDR3 in DNA: TGCGCCAGCAGCCCCTATCCACAGGGGGCGAGCGGGGAGCTGTTTTTT.